These T cell receptor beta chains were read from a single sample in a study of cytomegalovirus exposure and HLA in healthy donors. Assay: immunoSEQ multiplex PCR; the TCRdb copy retains only in-frame clones and omits some. Of 100,000 to 150,000 clones in the sample, just under 75% were seen once. Sample: PBMCs. Receptors originate from a man aged 55 to 70 in good health and CMV-seropositive. The CDR3 runs from the conserved cysteine through the conserved F or W. A D gene is named only where the DNA matches it firmly. The size field is filled for only some rows; it gives once, few, many or a size class.

. | TRBJ1-1 | few | TRBV5-8 | TGTGCCAGCAGCCATGCTGCAAGGGGATACACTGAAGCTTTCTTT | CASSHAARGYTEAFF
. | TRBJ1-1 | . | TRBV9 | TGTGCCAGCAGCCCCTTTCCGGGAGAGGTTGAAGCTTTCTTT | CASSPFPGEVEAFF
TRBD2 | TRBJ2-1 | . | TRBV2 | TGTGCCAGCAGTGAGGGACTATACAATGAGCAGTTCTTC | CASSEGLYNEQFF
TRBD2 | TRBJ2-7 | . | TRBV28 | TGTGCCAGCAGCCCCAAGTTTTCTAGCGGGGAGGTGGACGAGCAGTACTTC | CASSPKFSSGEVDEQYF
. | TRBJ1-1 | . | TRBV11-2 | TGTGCCAGCAGCTTAGAGAGGGCTCCGAACACTGAAGCTTTCTTT | CASSLERAPNTEAFF
TRBD2 | TRBJ2-4 | . | TRBV9 | TGTGCCAGCAGCGTAAGCGGGGGGTCGGACATTCAGTACTTC | CASSVSGGSDIQYF
TRBD2 | TRBJ2-3 | few | TRBV7-2 | TGTGCCAGCAGCGAGCAGACTAGCGACACAGATACGCAGTATTTT | CASSEQTSDTDTQYF
. | TRBJ1-2 | . | TRBV4-1 | TGCGCCAGCAGCCCAGGGACCAGGGGTCTTGAAGGCTACACCTTC | CASSPGTRGLEGYTF
. | TRBJ2-3 | . | TRBV15 | TGTGCCACCAGCAGGGCGACAGTGGGCACAGATACGCAGTATTTT | CATSRATVGTDTQYF
TRBD2 | TRBJ2-5 | . | TRBV9 | TGTGCCAGCAGCGTAGCGGGGGGTTTGGAAGAGACCCAGTACTTC | CASSVAGGLEETQYF
. | TRBJ2-1 | few | TRBV7-9 | TGTGCCAGCAGCTTAGACAGGAACAATGAGCAGTTCTTC | CASSLDRNNEQFF
TRBD2 | TRBJ2-3 | . | TRBV7-2 | TGTGCCAGCAGTTGGACTAGCGGGGTTGAGACGCAGTATTTT | CASSWTSGVETQYF
. | TRBJ2-3 | once | TRBV5-1 | TGCGCCAGCAGCTTACGGCAGGGGGGCATGAGCACAGATACGCAGTATTTT | CASSLRQGGMSTDTQYF
. | TRBJ1-6 | . | TRBV6-1 | TGTGCCAGCAACCCTCTTTCGGGGGTAGATTCACCCCTCCACTTT | CASNPLSGVDSPLHF
TRBD1 | TRBJ2-7 | . | TRBV6-1 | TGTGCCAGCAGTGAAATGACCGTGACAGGGGCTGGCGAGCAGTACTTC | CASSEMTVTGAGEQYF
. | TRBJ1-3 | few | TRBV6-5 | TGTGCCAGCAGGGGGCCTCCTCACTCTGGAAACACCATATATTTT | CASRGPPHSGNTIYF
. | TRBJ1-5 | . | TRBV9 | TGTGCCAGCAGCCCGGAGGGACCGCCAAGCAATCAGCCCCAGCATTTT | CASSPEGPPSNQPQHF
. | TRBJ2-3 | . | TRBV6-1 | TGTGCCAGCAGGAATCCTAGCACGGGCACGCAGTATTTT | CASRNPSTGTQYF
. | TRBJ1-5 | . | TRBV5-4 | TGTGCCAGCAGTTGGGGAGGGGGGTATAGCAATCAGCCCCAGCATTTT | CASSWGGGYSNQPQHF
. | TRBJ2-5 | few | TRBV7-7 | TGTGCTAGCAGCCCGCAGGGGACCCCCCAAGAGACCCAGTACTTC | CASSPQGTPQETQYF
TRBD1 | TRBJ1-4 | . | TRBV30 | TGTGCCTGGAGTCCGGGACAGGGGCGGGTTAATGAAAAACTGTTTTTT | CAWSPGQGRVNEKLFF
. | TRBJ2-3 | few | TRBV7-7 | TGTGCTAGCAGCTTAGGCTTGGGGGAGGCGGATACGCAGTATTTT | CASSLGLGEADTQYF
TRBD1 | TRBJ1-1 | . | TRBV7-2 | TGTGCCAGCAGCCGAGGACAGGGAAGGATGAACACTGAAGCTTTCTTT | CASSRGQGRMNTEAFF
TRBD1 | TRBJ2-5 | . | TRBV15 | TGTGCCACCAGCGAGAGGACAGGGGGCTCAGAGACCCAGTACTTC | CATSERTGGSETQYF
. | TRBJ1-2 | once | TRBV10-1 | TGCGCCAGCAGTGCCGGGACTCACTATGGCTACACCTTC | CASSAGTHYGYTF
. | TRBJ2-3 | . | TRBV2 | TGTGCCAGCAGTGAACGGGCAGATACGCAGTATTTT | CASSERADTQYF
. | TRBJ1-1 | . | TRBV7-3 | TGTGCCAGCAGCTTAGGGGCAGGGACTGAAGCTTTCTTT | CASSLGAGTEAFF
. | TRBJ1-5 | . | TRBV19 | TGTGCCAGTAGTAAGACGGGTCAGAGTCAGCCCCAGCATTTT | CASSKTGQSQPQHF
. | TRBJ2-2 | . | TRBV19 | TGTGCAGGCCGCGGAAGCGCCGGGGAGCTGTTTTTT | CAGRGSAGELFF
. | TRBJ2-5 | . | TRBV29-1 | TGCAGCGTTCGCAGGGAGGTTGAAGAGACCCAGTACTTC | CSVRREVEETQYF
. | TRBJ1-2 | . | TRBV11-2 | TGTGCCAGCAGCGCCATCAGCTATGGCTACACCTTC | CASSAISYGYTF
TRBD2 | TRBJ2-3 | many | TRBV4-2 | TGTGCCAGCAGCCAAGAGACTAGCGGGGTCACAGATACGCAGTATTTT | CASSQETSGVTDTQYF
. | TRBJ1-5 | . | TRBV7-9 | TGTTCCAGCAAAGTGGACAGCGATTATCAGCCCCAGCATTTT | CSSKVDSDYQPQHF
. | TRBJ1-6 | . | TRBV5-8 | TGTGCCAGCATCCAGGGGAGCTCCTATAATTCACCCCTCCACTTT | CASIQGSSYNSPLHF
TRBD1 | TRBJ1-1 | once | TRBV30 | TGTGCCTGGACCAAAGGACAGGGGATGGAAGCTTTCTTT | CAWTKGQGMEAFF
. | TRBJ2-5 | . | TRBV5-1 | TGCGCCAGCAGCTTGGCAGGGGAGAGAGAGACCCAGTACTTC | CASSLAGERETQYF
. | TRBJ2-7 | . | TRBV19 | TGTGCCAGTAGACAGGTAGGGGCCTACGAGCAGTACTTC | CASRQVGAYEQYF
TRBD1 | TRBJ1-1 | . | TRBV30 | TGTGCCTGGAGTGTGACAGGGGGCACTGAAGCTTTCTTT | CAWSVTGGTEAFF
TRBD2 | TRBJ2-1 | . | TRBV6-5 | TGTGCCAGCAGCGCACCTAGCGGGTACAATGAGCAGTTCTTC | CASSAPSGYNEQFF
. | TRBJ2-7 | . | TRBV15 | TGTGCCACCAGCAGAGACCCCGCCTACGAGCAGTACTTC | CATSRDPAYEQYF